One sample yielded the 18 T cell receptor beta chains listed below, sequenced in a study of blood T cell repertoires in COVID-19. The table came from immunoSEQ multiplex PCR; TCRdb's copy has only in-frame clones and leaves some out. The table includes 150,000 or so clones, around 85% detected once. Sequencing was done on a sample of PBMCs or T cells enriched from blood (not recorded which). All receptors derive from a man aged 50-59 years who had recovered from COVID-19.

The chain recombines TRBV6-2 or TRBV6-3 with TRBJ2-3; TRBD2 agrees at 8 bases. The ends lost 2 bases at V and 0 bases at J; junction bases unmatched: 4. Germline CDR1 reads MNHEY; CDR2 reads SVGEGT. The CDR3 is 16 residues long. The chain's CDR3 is CASSYETGGSTDTQYF. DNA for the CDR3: TGTGCCAGCAGTTACGAGACGGGGGGGAGCACAGATACGCAGTATTTT.

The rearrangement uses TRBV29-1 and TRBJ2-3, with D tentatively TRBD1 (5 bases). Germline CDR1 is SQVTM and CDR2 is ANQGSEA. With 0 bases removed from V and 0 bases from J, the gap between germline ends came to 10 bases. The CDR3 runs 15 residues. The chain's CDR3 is CSVEDRAVSTDTQYF. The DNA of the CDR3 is TGCAGCGTTGAAGACAGGGCAGTAAGCACAGATACGCAGTATTTT.

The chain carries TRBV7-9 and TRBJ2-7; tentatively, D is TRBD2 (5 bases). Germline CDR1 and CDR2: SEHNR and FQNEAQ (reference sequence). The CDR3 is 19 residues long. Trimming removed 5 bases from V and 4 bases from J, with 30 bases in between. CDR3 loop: CASSSTRLGEILGEYEQYF. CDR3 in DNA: TGTGCCAGCAGCAGTACACGTCTTGGGGAGATCCTCGGAGAATACGAGCAGTACTTC.

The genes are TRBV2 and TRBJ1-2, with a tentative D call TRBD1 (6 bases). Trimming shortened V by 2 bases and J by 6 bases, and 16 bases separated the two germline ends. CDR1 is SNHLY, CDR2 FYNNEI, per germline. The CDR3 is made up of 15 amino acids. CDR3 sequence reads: CASSELTTGLDGYTF. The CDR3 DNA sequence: TGTGCCAGCAGTGAACTTACAACAGGGCTGGATGGCTACACCTTC.

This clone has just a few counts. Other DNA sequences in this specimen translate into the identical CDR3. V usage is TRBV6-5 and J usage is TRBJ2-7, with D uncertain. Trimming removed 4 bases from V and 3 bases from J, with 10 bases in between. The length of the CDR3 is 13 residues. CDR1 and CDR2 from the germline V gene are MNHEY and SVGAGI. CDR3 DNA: TGTGCCAGCAGTTTGGCCTTCAACTACGAGCAGTACTTC. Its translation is CASSLAFNYEQYF.

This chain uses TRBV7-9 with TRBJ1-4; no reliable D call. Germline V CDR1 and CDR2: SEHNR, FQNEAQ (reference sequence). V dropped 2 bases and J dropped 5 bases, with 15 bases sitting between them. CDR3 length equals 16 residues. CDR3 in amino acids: CASSLSLGSQNEKLFF. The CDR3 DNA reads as TGTGCCAGCAGCTTAAGTCTAGGCAGCCAAAATGAAAAACTGTTTTTT.

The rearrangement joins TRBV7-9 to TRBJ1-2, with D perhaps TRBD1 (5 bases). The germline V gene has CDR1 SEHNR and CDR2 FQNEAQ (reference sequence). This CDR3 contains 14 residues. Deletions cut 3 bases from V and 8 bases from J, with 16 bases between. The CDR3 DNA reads TGTGCCAGCAGCTTCGGAACTCAGGGTAACGGCTACACCTTC. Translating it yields CASSFGTQGNGYTF.

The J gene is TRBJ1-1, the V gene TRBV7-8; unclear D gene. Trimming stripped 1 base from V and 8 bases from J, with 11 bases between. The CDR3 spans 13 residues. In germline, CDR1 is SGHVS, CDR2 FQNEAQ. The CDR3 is CASSLGRRNEAFF. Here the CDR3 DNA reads TGTGCCAGCAGCTTAGGTCGGAGAAACGAAGCTTTCTTT.

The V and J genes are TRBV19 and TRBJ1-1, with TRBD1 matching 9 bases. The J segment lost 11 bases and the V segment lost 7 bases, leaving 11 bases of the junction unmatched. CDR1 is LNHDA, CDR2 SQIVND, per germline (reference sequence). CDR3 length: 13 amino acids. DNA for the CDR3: TGTGCCAGTACCCCTGTACAGGGGGCAAGGGCTTTCTTT. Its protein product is CASTPVQGARAFF.

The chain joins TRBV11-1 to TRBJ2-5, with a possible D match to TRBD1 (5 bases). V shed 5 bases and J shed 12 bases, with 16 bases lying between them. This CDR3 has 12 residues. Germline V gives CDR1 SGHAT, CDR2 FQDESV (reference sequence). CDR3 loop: CASSVDSVEEYF. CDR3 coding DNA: TGTGCCAGCAGCGTCGACAGCGTTGAGGAGTACTTC.

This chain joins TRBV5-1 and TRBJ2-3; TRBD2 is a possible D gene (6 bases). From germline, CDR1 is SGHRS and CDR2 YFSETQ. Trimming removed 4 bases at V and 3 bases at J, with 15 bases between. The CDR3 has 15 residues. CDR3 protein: CASSTGTGETDTQYF. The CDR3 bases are TGCGCCAGCAGCACCGGGACTGGCGAGACAGATACGCAGTATTTT.

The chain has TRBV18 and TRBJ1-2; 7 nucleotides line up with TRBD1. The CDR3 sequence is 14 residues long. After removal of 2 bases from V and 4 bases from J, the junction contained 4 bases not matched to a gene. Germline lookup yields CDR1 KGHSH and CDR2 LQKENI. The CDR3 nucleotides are TGTGCCAGCTCACCAGGCGACAGGGCCTATGGCTACACCTTC. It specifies CASSPGDRAYGYTF. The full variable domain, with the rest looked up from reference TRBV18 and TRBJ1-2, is NAGVMQNPRHLVRRRGQEARLRCSPMKGHSHVYWYRQLPEEGLKFMVYLQKENIIDESGMPKERFSAEFPKEGPSILRIQQVVRGDSAAYFCASSPGDRAYGYTFGSGTRLTVV.

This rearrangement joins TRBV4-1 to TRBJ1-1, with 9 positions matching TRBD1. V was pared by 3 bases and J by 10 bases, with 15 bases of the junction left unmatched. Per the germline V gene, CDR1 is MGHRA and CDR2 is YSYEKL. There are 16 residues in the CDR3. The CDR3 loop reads CASSHRGTGTGQGAFF. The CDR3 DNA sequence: TGCGCCAGCAGCCACAGAGGGACCGGGACAGGGCAGGGAGCTTTCTTT.

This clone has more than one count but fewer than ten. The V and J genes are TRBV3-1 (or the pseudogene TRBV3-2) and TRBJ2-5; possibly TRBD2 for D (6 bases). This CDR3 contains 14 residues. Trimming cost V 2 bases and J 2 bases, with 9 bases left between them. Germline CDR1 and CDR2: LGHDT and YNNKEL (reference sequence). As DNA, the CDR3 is TGTGCCAGCAGCCAACACGGGACTCAAGAGACCCAGTACTTC. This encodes CASSQHGTQETQYF.

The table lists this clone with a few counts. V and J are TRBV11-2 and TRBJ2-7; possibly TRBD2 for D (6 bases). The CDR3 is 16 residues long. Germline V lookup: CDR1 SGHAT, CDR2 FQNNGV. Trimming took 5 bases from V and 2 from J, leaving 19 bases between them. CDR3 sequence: CASSDPGGVSPYEQYF. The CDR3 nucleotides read TGTGCCAGCAGCGATCCCGGGGGTGTAAGTCCCTACGAGCAGTACTTC.

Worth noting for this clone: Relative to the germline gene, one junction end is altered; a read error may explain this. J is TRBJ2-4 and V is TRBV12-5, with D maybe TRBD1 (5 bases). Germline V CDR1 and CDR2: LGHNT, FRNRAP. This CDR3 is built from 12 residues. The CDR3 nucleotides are TGTGCTAGTGGTACAAACTGGGGCCAACCACACTTC. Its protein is CASGTNWGQPHF. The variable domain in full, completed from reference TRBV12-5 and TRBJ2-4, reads DARVTQTPRHKVTEMGQEVTMRCQPILGHNTVFWYRQTMMQGLELLAYFRNRAPLDDSGMPKDRFSAEMPDATLATLKIQPSEPRDSAVYFCASGTNWGQPHFGAGTRLSVL.

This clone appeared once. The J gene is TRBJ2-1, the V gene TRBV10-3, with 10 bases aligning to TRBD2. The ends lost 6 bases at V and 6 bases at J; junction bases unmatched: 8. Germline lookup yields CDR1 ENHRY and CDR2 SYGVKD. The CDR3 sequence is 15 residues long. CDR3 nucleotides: TGTGCCATCAGGCAAGGGACTAGCGAGTCCAATGAGCAGTTCTTC. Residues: CAIRQGTSESNEQFF.

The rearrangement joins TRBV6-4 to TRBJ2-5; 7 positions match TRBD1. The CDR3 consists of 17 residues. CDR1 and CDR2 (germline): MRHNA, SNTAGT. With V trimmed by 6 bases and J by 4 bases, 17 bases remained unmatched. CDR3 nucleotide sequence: TGTGCCAGCAGCCCCGACAGGGTCGCAATAAGAGGAGAGACCCAGTACTTC. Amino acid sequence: CASSPDRVAIRGETQYF.